This passage covers 13 T cell receptor beta chains from one sample sequenced in a study of blood T cell repertoires in COVID-19 (dated by TCRdb to between 2020 and 2021). Libraries came from the immunoSEQ multiplex PCR assay. As stored in TCRdb, this immuneACCESS dataset retains in-frame rearrangements with V and J assigned. A fraction of the clones does not appear; measured against another copy, unresolved V genes explain less than half of the discrepancy, and the remainder lacks a known reason. For this sample the table gives 250,000 to 350,000 clones, of which around 88% were detected only once. Together, the top ten hold roughly 0.8% of the sample. Material: peripheral blood. The source of these receptors is a young man with acute or convalescent COVID-19.

Note on this clone: Other DNA sequences within the sample encode an identical CDR3. This chain connects TRBV12-3 or TRBV12-4 to TRBJ1-5; D is possibly TRBD1 (6 bases). V lost 6 bases, J lost 7 bases, and 13 bases lay in between. This CDR3 comprises 13 residues. The CDR3 region is CASSSTGNQPQHF. Written as DNA, the CDR3 is TGTGCCAGCAGCTCGACAGGTAACCAGCCCCAGCATTTT.

On this clone itself: A read error may account for a junction end that differs from germline. The rearrangement joins TRBV25-1 to TRBJ2-1; maybe TRBD2 (5 bases). The CDR3 spans 11 residues. Germline-derived CDR1 and CDR2 are MGHDK and SYGVNS. In DNA form, the CDR3 reads TGTGCCAACAGTGGGGATCGGGGGCAGTTCTTC. Residues: CANSGDRGQFF.

The chain links TRBV7-8 to TRBJ1-2; D uncertain. Germline V CDR1 and CDR2: SGHVS, FQNEAQ. Trimming stripped 5 bases from V and 8 bases from J, with 15 bases between. The CDR3 contains 13 residues. The CDR3 reads CASSPRRERGYTF. CDR3 sequence (DNA): TGTGCCAGCAGCCCTCGACGGGAGCGGGGCTACACCTTC.

The gene calls are TRBV19 and TRBJ2-6; no clear D gene. The CDR3 runs to 15 residues. The germline CDR1 and CDR2 sequences are LNHDA and SQIVND (reference sequence). V gave up 4 bases and J gave up 0 bases, with 7 bases separating them. CDR3 coding DNA: TGTGCCAGTAGTACTGTGAGCTCTGGGGCCAACGTCCTGACTTTC. It codes for CASSTVSSGANVLTF.

This clone was detected a few times. The chain combines TRBV28 with TRBJ1-1; a possible D gene is TRBD1 (5 bases). Per germline, CDR1 MDHEN and CDR2 SYDVKM. The V and J ends lost 7 bases and 7 bases respectively, with 16 bases between them. This CDR3 comprises 13 residues. CDR3 nucleotides: TGTGCCAGCACCTTCCACGGGACTCTTGAAGCTTTCTTT. This sequence encodes CASTFHGTLEAFF.

This clone showed up just once. The CDR3 is CASSLFGQGRAPLHF. CDR3 DNA sequence: TGTGCCAGCAGTTTATTTGGGCAGGGCCGGGCACCCCTCCACTTT. This sequence joins TRBV27 and TRBJ1-6; D may be TRBD1 (5 bases). Germline assignment: CDR1 MNHEY and CDR2 SMNVEV (reference sequence). The CDR3 consists of 15 residues. V gave up 1 base and J gave up 11 bases, with 15 bases separating them.

This chain connects TRBV7-2 to TRBJ2-2; weak D call: TRBD1 (6 bases). This CDR3 has 12 residues. From germline, CDR1 is SGHTA and CDR2 FQGNSA. Trimming removed 3 bases from V and 8 bases from J, with 7 bases in between. The CDR3 sequence: CASSFGQGELFF. In nucleotides, the CDR3 is TGTGCCAGCAGCTTTGGACAGGGGGAGCTGTTTTTT.

The genes are TRBV5-4 and TRBJ1-1; maybe TRBD1 (5 bases). In germline, CDR1 is SGHNT, CDR2 YYREEE (reference sequence). Trimming left V 2 bases short and J 0 bases short, with 8 bases between. The CDR3 is 14 amino acids. In nucleotides, the CDR3 is TGTGCCAGCAGCTTTCAGGGAATGAACACTGAAGCTTTCTTT. Residues: CASSFQGMNTEAFF.

There are a few counts of this clone. The gene calls are TRBV19 and TRBJ1-2; TRBD1 matches 8 bases. Germline trimming cut 7 bases from V and 5 bases from J; bases unmatched to any gene: 15. This CDR3 is 16 amino acids long. Germline assignment: CDR1 LNHDA and CDR2 SQIVND (reference sequence). CDR3 sequence (DNA): TGTGCCAGTACCATTGGAACAGGGGGAGTTGGGTATGGCTACACCTTC. It yields the protein CASTIGTGGVGYGYTF.

This chain connects TRBV5-1 to TRBJ2-5; 10 bases are a match to TRBD1. The ends lost 6 bases at V and 5 bases at J; junction bases unmatched: 4. CDR1 is SGHRS and CDR2 is YFSETQ in the germline V gene. CDR3 length: 13 residues. CDR3 DNA: TGCGCCAGCAAGACAGGGGGCTTTGAGACCCAGTACTTC. This codes for CASKTGGFETQYF.

This chain links TRBV27 with TRBJ2-5, with 10 bases identical to TRBD1. After removal of 5 bases from V and 4 bases from J, the junction contained 10 bases not matched to a gene. The CDR3 spans 16 residues. Germline CDR1 and CDR2: MNHEY and SMNVEV (reference sequence). The CDR3 nucleotides read TGTGCCAGCAGTAGAGGACAGGGGGGGGATAGAGAGACCCAGTACTTC. It specifies CASSRGQGGDRETQYF.

The rearrangement links TRBV9 to TRBJ1-2, with D possibly being TRBD1 (6 bases). This CDR3 has 15 residues. The V gene lost 0 bases and the J gene lost 7 bases, with 16 bases spanning the gap. Germline V lookup: CDR1 SGDLS, CDR2 YYNGEE. The CDR3 DNA is TGTGCCAGCAGCGTAGAGGTGGCAGGGGTCGGTGGCTACACCTTC. The encoded protein is CASSVEVAGVGGYTF.

This chain links TRBV3-1 (or the pseudogene TRBV3-2) with TRBJ2-1; 9 bases agree with TRBD2. The CDR3 runs to 15 residues. Germline lookup yields CDR1 LGHDT and CDR2 YNNKEL (reference sequence). The V segment lost 0 bases and the J segment 6 bases; nucleotides outside the gene matches: 3. The CDR3 DNA follows: TGTGCCAGCAGCCAAGAGGGGCGGGAGGGCAATGAGCAGTTCTTC. Protein product: CASSQEGREGNEQFF.